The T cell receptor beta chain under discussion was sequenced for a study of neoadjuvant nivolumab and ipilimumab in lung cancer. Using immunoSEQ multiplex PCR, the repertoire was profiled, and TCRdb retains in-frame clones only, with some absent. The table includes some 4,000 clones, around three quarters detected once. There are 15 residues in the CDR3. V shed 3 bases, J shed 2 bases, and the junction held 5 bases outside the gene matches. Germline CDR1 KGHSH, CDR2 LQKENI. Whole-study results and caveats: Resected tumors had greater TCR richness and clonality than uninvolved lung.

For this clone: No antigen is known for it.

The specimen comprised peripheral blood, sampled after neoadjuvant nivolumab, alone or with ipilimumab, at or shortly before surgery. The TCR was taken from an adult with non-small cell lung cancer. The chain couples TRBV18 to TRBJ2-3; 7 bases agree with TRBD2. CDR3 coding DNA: TGTGCCAGCTCACCGGAACTAGCGTACACAGATACGCAGTATTTT. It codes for CASSPELAYTDTQYF.